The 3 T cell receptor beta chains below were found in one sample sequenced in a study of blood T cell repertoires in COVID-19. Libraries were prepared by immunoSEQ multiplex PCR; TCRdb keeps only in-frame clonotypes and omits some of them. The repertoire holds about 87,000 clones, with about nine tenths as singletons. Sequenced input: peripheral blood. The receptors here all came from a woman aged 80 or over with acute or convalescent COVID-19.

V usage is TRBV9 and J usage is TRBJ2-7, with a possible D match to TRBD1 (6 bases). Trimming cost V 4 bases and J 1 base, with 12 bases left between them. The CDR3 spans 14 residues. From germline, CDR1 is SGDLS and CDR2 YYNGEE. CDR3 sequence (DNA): TGTGCCAGCAGCTTAGACAGGAATTCCTACGAGCAGTACTTC. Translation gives CASSLDRNSYEQYF.

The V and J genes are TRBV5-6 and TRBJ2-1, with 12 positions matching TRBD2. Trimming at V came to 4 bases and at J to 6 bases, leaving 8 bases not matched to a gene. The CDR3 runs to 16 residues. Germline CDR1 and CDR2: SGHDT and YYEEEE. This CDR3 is CASSLSPSGGANEQFF. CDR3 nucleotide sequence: TGTGCCAGCAGCCTCTCCCCTAGCGGGGGGGCCAATGAGCAGTTCTTC.

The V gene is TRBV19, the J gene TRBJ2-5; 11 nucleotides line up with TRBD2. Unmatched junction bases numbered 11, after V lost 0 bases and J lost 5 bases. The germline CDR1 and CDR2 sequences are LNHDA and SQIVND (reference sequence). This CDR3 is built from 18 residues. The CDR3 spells CASSIDLTSGSSRETQYF. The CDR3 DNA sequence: TGTGCCAGTAGTATAGATCTAACTAGCGGGAGTTCTCGCGAGACCCAGTACTTC.